This TCR beta chain stems from a study of cytomegalovirus exposure and HLA in healthy donors. General study points: In a later analysis, compared with equally common non-associated chains, HLA-associated beta chains were more expanded.

Amplification used 60 Vbeta primers and 13 Jbeta primers. Only in-frame clones appear in the TCRdb table, and some are missing; sequencing was by immunoSEQ multiplex PCR. Of approximately 190,000 clones in the sample, more than 80% were seen once. Notes on this clone: The antigen is undetermined.

The CDR3 length is 15 residues. The ends lost 6 bases at V and 5 bases at J; junction bases unmatched: 9. Per germline, CDR1 SGHVS and CDR2 FNYEAQ. Sample: PBMCs. The sequence was collected from a woman aged 50 to 60 in good health and CMV-seropositive. V is TRBV7-6 and J is TRBJ2-1, with 8 bases that match TRBD1. The CDR3 sequence is CASSSWTGSNNEQFF. The CDR3 DNA is TGTGCCAGCAGTTCCTGGACAGGGTCAAACAATGAGCAGTTCTTC.